The present T cell receptor beta chain was sequenced within a study of blood T cell repertoires in COVID-19. The wider study: Samples taken during acute and convalescent COVID-19 were collected in the United States, Italy and Spain. The cDNA or gDNA used as material had been derived from T cells, B-cell-depleted T cells, or PBMCs.

As handled by the study authors: Reference gene primer amplification in the assay estimated nucleated cell counts. Clones were sequenced by immunoSEQ multiplex PCR, and TCRdb holds only the in-frame ones, with some missing. V and J calls plus clone size are reproduced from that table; the DNA served to infer D and trimming. The sample carries approximately 200,000 clones, around four fifths recorded once. V was cut by 0 bases and J by 2 bases, with 5 bases left in between. This CDR3 comprises 13 residues. The clonotype originates from a woman in her sixties or seventies who had recovered from COVID-19. The specimen was peripheral blood. The chain couples TRBV12-3 or TRBV12-4 to TRBJ2-7; no reliable D call. The CDR3 reads CASSLAYAYEQYF. CDR3 nucleotide sequence: TGTGCCAGCAGTTTAGCGTATGCCTACGAGCAGTACTTC.